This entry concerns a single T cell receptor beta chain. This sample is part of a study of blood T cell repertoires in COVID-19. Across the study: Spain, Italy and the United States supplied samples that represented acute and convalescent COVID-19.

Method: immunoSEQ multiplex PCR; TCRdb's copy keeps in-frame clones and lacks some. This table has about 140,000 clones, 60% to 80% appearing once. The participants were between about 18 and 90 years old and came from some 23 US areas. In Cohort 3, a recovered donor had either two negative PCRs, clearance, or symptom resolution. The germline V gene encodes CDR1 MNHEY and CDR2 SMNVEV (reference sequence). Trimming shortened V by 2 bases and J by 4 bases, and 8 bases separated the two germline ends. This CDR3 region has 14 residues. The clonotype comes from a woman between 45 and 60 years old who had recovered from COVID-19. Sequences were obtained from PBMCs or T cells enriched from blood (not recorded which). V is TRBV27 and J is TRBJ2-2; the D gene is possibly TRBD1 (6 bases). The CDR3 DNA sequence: TGTGCCAGCAGTTTAGGGGGCCTCACCGGGGAGCTGTTTTTT. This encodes CASSLGGLTGELFF.